This T cell receptor beta chain was documented in a study of regulatory T cells in long-lasting Graves disease. This clonotype was counted ten times or more. CDR3 regions were amplified by Arm-PCR using iRepertoire HTBI primers to build TCR beta libraries. Using its own MiXCR run on the multiplex PCR reads, TCRdb lists one record per CDR3 protein. Of roughly 470,000 distinct CDR3 sequences in the sample, more than 20% were seen once. Time point given: persistent/refractory GD, antithyroid drugs over 5 years with positive TRAb. TCR sequences were obtained from RNA taken from PBMCs. Trimming stripped 7 bases from V and 4 bases from J, with 11 bases between. Looked up from germline, CDR1 is DFQATT and CDR2 is SNEGSKA (reference sequence). The CDR3 spans 11 residues.

The chain couples TRBV20-1 to TRBJ2-7; TRBD1 or TRBD2 may be the D gene (5 bases each). This material consisted of peripheral blood mononuclear cells (PBMCs), taken when the disease was refractory, from a patient treated with antithyroid drugs. This TCR was sampled from a female donor with Graves disease. In DNA, the CDR3 is TGCAGTGTGCCTTGGGGGTACGAGCAGTACTTC. Amino acids: CSVPWGYEQYF.